The 2 T cell receptor beta chains below were found in one sample sequenced in a study of human T cells and chemical hapten exposure. Time point given: pre-sensitization, week 0. Sample treatment: therapeutic diphenylcyclopropenone sensitization with weekly scalp DPC. TCRdb itself ran the RACE reads through MiXCR, one entry per CDR3 protein. The sample lists about 80,000 distinct CDR3 sequences, 12% to 15% occurring once. The sample was whole blood, taken in connection with sensitization to the hapten diphenylcyclopropenone (DPC). The receptors derive from a woman between 50 and 59 years old with alopecia areata. Some clones in this sample may be carry-over from other donors' samples.

The chain is built from TRBV28 and TRBJ2-1; 13 bases are a match to TRBD2. Germline V gene sequence: CDR1 MDHEN, CDR2 SYDVKM. With 2 bases clipped from V and 0 bases from J, the junction kept 19 bases outside the gene matches. The CDR3 consists of 23 residues. The CDR3, as DNA: TGTGCCAGCAGTTTACTCTTTGGATACGGACTAGCGGGGGCAATAAGCTCCTACAATGAGCAGTTCTTC. Translated, it gives CASSLLFGYGLAGAISSYNEQFF.

The gene calls are TRBV18 and TRBJ2-1; a weak D match, TRBD2 (5 bases). This CDR3 comprises 15 residues. Per the germline V gene, CDR1 is KGHSH and CDR2 is LQKENI. Trimming pared 1 base from V and 8 bases from J, leaving 15 bases between. In DNA form, the CDR3 reads TGTGCCAGCTCACCACGTCGAGGGAGCGGTGATGAGCAGTTCTTC. Residues: CASSPRRGSGDEQFF.